The rows below give T cell receptor beta chains drawn from one sample of a study of OX40 agonist ivuxolimab in advanced cancers. Sequenced by immunoSEQ multiplex PCR; TCRdb stores in-frame clones only, minus some. The sample carries tens of thousands of clones, roughly nine tenths recorded once. This sample comprised CD4+ or CD8+ T cells sorted from blood, obtained in a trial of the OX40 agonist ivuxolimab. The receptors originated from an adult with an advanced solid tumor such as melanoma, head and neck, liver or kidney cancer. CDR3s include the opening cysteine and the closing phenylalanine or tryptophan. D genes are given only for firm matches. A clone size is listed for some rows: how often the clone was seen (once, few, many), or a class if it is expanded.

D,V,size,J,CDR3,DNA
TRBD1,TRBV4-3,.,TRBJ1-6,CASSQETGDLSSYNSPLHF,TGCGCCAGCAGCCAAGAGACAGGGGACCTTAGCTCCTATAATTCACCCCTCCACTTT
.,TRBV7-3,.,TRBJ1-2,CASSLTPGSDGYTF,TGTGCCAGCAGCTTAACTCCAGGGTCGGACGGCTACACCTTC
.,TRBV7-9,.,TRBJ1-5,CASSPGQGNQPQHF,TGTGCCAGCAGCCCTGGGCAGGGGAACCAGCCCCAGCATTTT
TRBD2,TRBV4-3,.,TRBJ2-3,CASSQVGTSVDTQYF,TGCGCCAGCAGCCAAGTGGGGACTAGCGTGGATACGCAGTATTTT
TRBD1,TRBV5-1,.,TRBJ2-7,CASRLGTAAYYEQYF,TGCGCCAGCAGGCTGGGGACAGCGGCCTACTACGAGCAGTACTTC
.,TRBV5-1,.,TRBJ2-7,CASSAGSSSTLYEQYF,TGCGCCAGCAGCGCGGGTTCGTCCTCAACGCTATACGAGCAGTACTTC
TRBD2,TRBV19,.,TRBJ2-1,CASKPWGEGYNEQFF,TGTGCCAGCAAACCTTGGGGGGAGGGTTACAATGAGCAGTTCTTC
.,TRBV19,.,TRBJ1-2,CASSRNLLGYGYTF,TGTGCCAGCAGTAGGAACCTCTTGGGCTATGGCTACACCTTC
.,TRBV28,.,TRBJ1-5,CASSSLDSFSNQPQHF,TGTGCCAGCAGTTCCCTTGACTCCTTTAGCAATCAGCCCCAGCATTTT
TRBD2,TRBV30,.,TRBJ2-2,CAWSGTRYTGELFF,TGTGCCTGGTCCGGGACTAGATATACCGGGGAGCTGTTTTTT
.,TRBV13,.,TRBJ2-2,CASRGTGGYTGELFF,TGTGCCAGCAGAGGGACGGGGGGCTACACCGGGGAGCTGTTTTTT
.,TRBV5-6,.,TRBJ2-6,CASSLYRGGSTGANVLTF,TGTGCCAGCAGCTTGTACAGGGGCGGGAGTACTGGGGCCAACGTCCTGACTTTC
.,TRBV5-1,.,TRBJ2-3,CASSLIIKGTDTQYF,TGCGCCAGCAGCTTGATTATAAAAGGGACAGATACGCAGTATTTT
.,TRBV9,.,TRBJ2-1,CASSTPGVSHEQFF,TGTGCCAGCAGCACCCCGGGAGTTTCACATGAGCAGTTCTTC
.,TRBV5-4,.,TRBJ2-2,CASSPETNTGELFF,TGTGCCAGCAGCCCAGAAACGAACACCGGGGAGCTGTTTTTT
TRBD1,TRBV30,.,TRBJ2-7,CAWSVPPGGYEQYF,TGTGCCTGGAGTGTACCCCCAGGGGGCTACGAGCAGTACTTC
TRBD1,TRBV4-1,.,TRBJ1-5,CASSQGQGAVQPQHF,TGCGCCAGCAGCCAGGGACAGGGGGCGGTTCAGCCCCAGCATTTT
TRBD1,TRBV2,.,TRBJ2-7,CASSWDRNYEQYF,TGTGCCAGCAGTTGGGACAGAAACTACGAGCAGTACTTC
.,TRBV5-1,once,TRBJ2-5,CASSLDNGRGTQYF,TGCGCCAGCAGCTTGGACAACGGTCGGGGGACCCAGTACTTC
.,TRBV7-2,.,TRBJ1-3,CASSLAWGRNTIYF,TGTGCCAGCAGCTTAGCGTGGGGCAGAAACACCATATATTTT
.,TRBV5-1,.,TRBJ2-7,CASSPQSDSGYEQYF,TGCGCCAGCAGCCCCCAGTCGGACAGCGGCTACGAGCAGTACTTC
TRBD2,TRBV11-1,once,TRBJ2-5,CASSRLAGGQETQYF,TGTGCCAGCAGCAGACTAGCGGGGGGGCAAGAGACCCAGTACTTC
.,TRBV9,.,TRBJ1-5,CAKSSNQPQHF,TGTGCCAAGAGTAGCAATCAGCCCCAGCATTTT
TRBD2,TRBV7-6,.,TRBJ2-1,CASSPGGTSFDEQFF,TGTGCCAGCAGCCCCGGCGGGACTAGCTTCGATGAGCAGTTCTTC
.,TRBV6-6,.,TRBJ1-5,CASSYSRGFNQPQHF,TGTGCCAGCAGTTACTCGAGGGGATTCAATCAGCCCCAGCATTTT
.,TRBV28,many,TRBJ1-2,CASNIGGYGYTF,TGTGCCAGCAATATAGGGGGCTATGGCTACACCTTC
.,TRBV7-2,.,TRBJ1-1,CASRLQGNTEAFF,TGTGCCAGCAGACTTCAGGGGAACACTGAAGCTTTCTTT
.,TRBV5-1,.,TRBJ2-1,CASREGQYNNEQFF,TGCGCCAGCAGGGAGGGACAGTACAACAATGAGCAGTTCTTC
TRBD1,TRBV10-3,.,TRBJ2-7,CAISRDSATYEQYF,TGTGCCATCAGCCGGGACAGTGCGACCTACGAGCAGTACTTC
.,TRBV28,.,TRBJ1-2,CASSPDSRNYGYTF,TGTGCCAGCAGTCCCGACAGCCGGAACTATGGCTACACCTTC
TRBD2,TRBV5-1,.,TRBJ2-7,CASSSGTRDCEQYF,TGCGCCAGCAGCTCCGGGACTAGGGACTGCGAGCAGTACTTC
.,TRBV7-2,.,TRBJ1-1,CASSLKWNTEAFF,TGTGCCAGCAGCTTAAAGTGGAACACTGAAGCTTTCTTT
.,TRBV5-4,.,TRBJ2-5,CASSLPGGSGETQYF,TGTGCCAGCAGCTTGCCTGGGGGGAGCGGGGAGACCCAGTACTTC
.,TRBV30,.,TRBJ1-6,CAWSRDFDSPLHF,TGTGCCTGGAGTCGTGATTTTGATTCACCCCTCCACTTT
.,TRBV13,.,TRBJ1-1,CASSLGGSVNTEAFF,TGTGCCAGCAGCTTAGGGGGCAGCGTGAACACTGAAGCTTTCTTT
TRBD1,TRBV4-1,.,TRBJ1-2,CASSQQGQGRYTF,TGCGCCAGCAGCCAGCAAGGACAGGGTCGCTACACCTTC
.,TRBV10-3,.,TRBJ2-2,CAISDSPGPSNTGELFF,TGTGCCATCAGTGATTCTCCGGGACCATCGAACACCGGGGAGCTGTTTTTT
.,TRBV7-7,.,TRBJ2-5,CASSLQGLQETQYF,TGTGCTAGCAGCCTACAGGGATTACAAGAGACCCAGTACTTC
TRBD1,TRBV7-2,once,TRBJ1-6,CASSLWAQGATYNSPLHF,TGTGCCAGCAGCTTATGGGCCCAGGGGGCGACCTATAATTCACCCCTCCACTTT
.,TRBV7-2,.,TRBJ1-2,CASSSPNRAPLWGYTF,TGTGCCAGCAGCTCTCCTAACAGGGCTCCTTTATGGGGCTACACCTTC
TRBD1,TRBV5-5,.,TRBJ1-2,CASSLGQGIYGYTF,TGTGCCAGCAGCTTGGGACAGGGGATTTATGGCTACACCTTC
TRBD1,TRBV19,.,TRBJ1-1,CASSSGGTALITEAFF,TGTGCCAGTAGTTCCGGCGGGACAGCCCTGATCACTGAAGCTTTCTTT
.,TRBV6-1,.,TRBJ2-3,CASSEPMRTLGDTQYF,TGTGCCAGCAGTGAACCAATGCGGACCCTCGGAGATACGCAGTATTTT
.,TRBV30,.,TRBJ1-1,CAWRGDYTEAFF,TGTGCCTGGAGGGGAGACTATACTGAAGCTTTCTTT
.,TRBV12-5,.,TRBJ2-3,CASGLEASDTQYF,TGTGCTAGTGGTTTGGAGGCGTCAGATACGCAGTATTTT
.,TRBV7-3,.,TRBJ2-5,CASSLEASTDGGETQYF,TGTGCCAGCAGCTTAGAAGCCTCAACAGATGGGGGAGAGACCCAGTACTTC
TRBD2,TRBV18,.,TRBJ2-1,CASSPRFLAGSIYNEQFF,TGTGCCAGCTCACCTCGATTTCTAGCGGGTTCGATTTACAATGAGCAGTTCTTC
TRBD2,TRBV11-2,.,TRBJ2-7,CASSLQPGGGSYEQYF,TGTGCCAGCAGCTTGCAGCCGGGGGGGGGCTCCTACGAGCAGTACTTC
.,TRBV6-1,.,TRBJ2-5,CASSEIIEGPPRETQYF,TGTGCCAGCAGTGAAATAATTGAGGGGCCCCCAAGGGAGACCCAGTACTTC
TRBD2,TRBV29-1,.,TRBJ2-5,CSVAKGTSPQETQYF,TGCAGCGTTGCGAAGGGGACTAGCCCGCAAGAGACCCAGTACTTC
TRBD1,TRBV28,.,TRBJ1-2,CASSLGTGNYGYTF,TGTGCCAGCAGTTTGGGGACAGGAAACTATGGCTACACCTTC
TRBD1,TRBV5-1,few,TRBJ2-1,CASRTAGGYNEQFF,TGCGCCAGCCGTACGGCAGGGGGCTACAATGAGCAGTTCTTC